The next 13 T cell receptor beta chains were all read from a single sample in a study of cytomegalovirus exposure and HLA in healthy donors. PCR employed 60 Vbeta and 13 Jbeta primers. Assay: immunoSEQ multiplex PCR; the TCRdb copy retains only in-frame clones and omits some. The sample lists under 200,000 clones, over 80% seen once, with about 6.3% in the top ten. The sequencing sample was made of PBMCs. These receptors were obtained from a male donor in good health and CMV-seropositive.

This chain uses TRBV28 with TRBJ2-2, with D possibly matching TRBD1 (7 bases). The CDR3 covers 12 residues. Trimming removed 3 bases at V and 10 bases at J, with 9 bases between. The germline V gene encodes CDR1 MDHEN and CDR2 SYDVKM. The CDR3 spells CASSFRGEELFF. The CDR3 DNA follows: TGTGCCAGCAGTTTCAGGGGGGAGGAGCTGTTTTTT.

This clone was seen just once. This chain uses TRBV6-1 with TRBJ2-1; the match to TRBD2 covers 10 bases. J was trimmed by 4 bases and V by 5 bases; bases with no gene match: 5. This CDR3 has 15 amino acids. Per the germline V gene, CDR1 is MNHNS and CDR2 is SASEGT. The CDR3 protein is CASSFGLAEYNEQFF. The CDR3 DNA follows: TGTGCCAGCAGTTTTGGACTAGCGGAATACAATGAGCAGTTCTTC.

The V call is TRBV13, the J call TRBJ2-2; the match to TRBD2 covers 12 bases. The CDR3 totals 17 residues. Germline trimming cut 5 bases from V and 2 bases from J; bases unmatched to any gene: 6. Per the germline V gene, CDR1 is PRHDT and CDR2 is FYEKMQ (reference sequence). The CDR3 spells CASSRVTSGRNTGELFF. The CDR3 DNA reads TGTGCCAGCAGCCGGGTGACTAGCGGGAGAAACACCGGGGAGCTGTTTTTT.

The rearrangement uses TRBV11-3 and TRBJ1-2; 9 nucleotides agree with TRBD1. Germline CDR1 and CDR2: SGHNT and YENEEA. The junction had 9 bases not matched to a gene; V was cut back by 1 base and J by 3 bases. CDR3 length equals 17 residues. The CDR3 DNA reads as TGTGCCAGCAGCTTAGCCGCCGGGACAGGGCTTTACTATGGCTACACCTTC. As protein: CASSLAAGTGLYYGYTF.

The chain combines TRBV15 with TRBJ2-5; 7 nucleotides agree with TRBD1. This CDR3 spans 13 amino acids. The germline gives CDR1 LNHNV, CDR2 YYDKDF (reference sequence). After removal of 5 bases from V and 9 bases from J, the junction contained 9 bases not matched to a gene. The CDR3 DNA sequence: TGTGCCACCAGCCTGGGACAGTCCGGGCCCCAGTACTTC. This translates into CATSLGQSGPQYF.

There are a few counts of this clone. The gene calls are TRBV5-1 and TRBJ2-5; D unclear. The ends were cut back, 5 bases at V and 2 bases at J, with 4 bases in the middle. The CDR3 is 11 residues long. Germline loops: CDR1 SGHRS, CDR2 YFSETQ. CDR3 loop: CASRAQETQYF. CDR3 coding DNA: TGCGCCAGCAGAGCACAAGAGACCCAGTACTTC. The variable domain in full, with the rest retrieved from reference TRBV5-1 and TRBJ2-5, is KAGVTQTPRYLIKTRGQQVTLSCSPISGHRSVSWYQQTPGQGLQFLFEYFSETQRNKGNFPGRFSGRQFSNSRSEMNVSTLELGDSALYLCASRAQETQYFGPGTRLLVL.

This clone was counted once. The chain has TRBV6-5 and TRBJ1-2, with 7 bases lining up with TRBD1. V shed 5 bases, J shed 5 bases, and the junction held 8 bases outside the gene matches. Germline V gene data show CDR1 as MNHEY and CDR2 as SVGAGI. The CDR3 runs 14 residues. The CDR3 DNA follows: TGTGCCAGCAGTCAACAGGGGTTAGGGTATGGCTACACCTTC. Translating gives CASSQQGLGYGYTF.

The genes are TRBV27 and TRBJ1-1; a possible D gene is TRBD1 (5 bases). CDR3 length: 13 residues. Looked up from germline, CDR1 is MNHEY and CDR2 is SMNVEV (reference sequence). Trimming took off 5 bases at V and 11 bases at J, with 18 bases between the two ends. CDR3: CASSRGRGDPAFF. CDR3 bases: TGTGCCAGCAGTCGAGGTCGGGGGGACCCGGCTTTCTTT.

This clone is a singleton in its sample. The CDR3, as DNA: TGTGCCAGCACCCTAGGGAACACCGGGGAGCTGTTTTTT. Amino acid sequence: CASTLGNTGELFF. The chain recombines TRBV27 with TRBJ2-2; D gene uncertain. V lost 7 bases, J lost 1 base, and 7 bases lay in between. CDR1 is MNHEY, CDR2 SMNVEV, per germline (reference sequence). The CDR3 length is 13 residues.

The CDR3 sequence is CASSVRLAGEREQYF. Written as DNA, the CDR3 is TGTGCCAGCAGCGTTCGACTAGCGGGAGAACGTGAGCAGTACTTC. This chain links TRBV7-8 with TRBJ2-7; TRBD2 matches at 12 bases. V was clipped by 5 bases and J by 7 bases; unmatched bases: 9. Germline CDR1 is SGHVS and CDR2 is FQNEAQ. CDR3 size: 15 residues.

This chain connects TRBV9 to TRBJ2-7, with D perhaps matching TRBD2 (5 bases). Trimming left V 2 bases short and J 2 bases short, with 14 bases between. Germline CDR1 and CDR2: SGDLS and YYNGEE. This CDR3 is 15 amino acids long. CDR3 in amino acids: CASSVRSGTAYEQYF. CDR3 in DNA: TGTGCCAGCAGCGTGAGGAGCGGAACTGCCTACGAGCAGTACTTC.

The gene calls are TRBV28 and TRBJ2-2, with TRBD2 matching over 7 bases. The V gene's germline CDR1 is MDHEN and CDR2 SYDVKM. The V and J ends lost 2 bases and 7 bases, in that order; junction bases with no gene match: 7. CDR3 length: 15 residues. CDR3 in amino acids: CASSLLRELLGELFF. In DNA form, the CDR3 reads TGTGCCAGCAGTTTACTGCGGGAGCTTCTCGGGGAGCTGTTTTTT.

The rearrangement uses TRBV5-1 and TRBJ2-2; TRBD1 matches at 9 bases. Germline-derived CDR1 and CDR2 are SGHRS and YFSETQ. V trimming: 4 bases; J trimming: 6 bases; junction bases outside the gene matches: 7. CDR3 length: 15 residues. The CDR3 loop reads CASSGGQGDPGELFF. CDR3 DNA sequence: TGCGCCAGCAGCGGGGGACAGGGAGACCCCGGGGAGCTGTTTTTT.